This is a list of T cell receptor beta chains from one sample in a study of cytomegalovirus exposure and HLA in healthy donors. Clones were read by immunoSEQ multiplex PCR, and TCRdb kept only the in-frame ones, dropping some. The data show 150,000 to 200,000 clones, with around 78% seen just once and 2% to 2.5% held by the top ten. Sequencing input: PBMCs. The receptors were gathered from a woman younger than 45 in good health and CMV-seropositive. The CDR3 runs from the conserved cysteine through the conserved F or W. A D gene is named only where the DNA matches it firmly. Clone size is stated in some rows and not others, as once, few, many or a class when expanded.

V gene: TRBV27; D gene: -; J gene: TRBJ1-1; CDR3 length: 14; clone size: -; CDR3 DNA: TGTGCCAGCAGTCGGGAAATCAGTTACACTGAAGCTTTCTTT; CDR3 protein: CASSREISYTEAFF
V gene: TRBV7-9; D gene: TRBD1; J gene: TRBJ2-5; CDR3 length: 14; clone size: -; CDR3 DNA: TGTGCCAGCAGCCGGACAGGGGGCCAAGAGACCCAGTACTTC; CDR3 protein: CASSRTGGQETQYF
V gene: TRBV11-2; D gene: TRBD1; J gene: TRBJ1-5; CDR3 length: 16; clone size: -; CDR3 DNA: TGTGCCAGCAGCTTAGAGGCCCGGGACAGAAATCAGCCCCAGCATTTT; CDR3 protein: CASSLEARDRNQPQHF
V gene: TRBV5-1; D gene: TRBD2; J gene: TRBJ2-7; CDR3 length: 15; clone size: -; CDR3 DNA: TGCGCCAGCAGCCCTCTAGCGGGGGGGCCCCACGAGCAGTACTTC; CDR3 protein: CASSPLAGGPHEQYF
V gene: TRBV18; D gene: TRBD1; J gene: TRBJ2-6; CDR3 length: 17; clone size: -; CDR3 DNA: TGTGCCAGCTCAGCGACCGGGACAGGGGTCGGGGCCAACGTCCTGACTTTC; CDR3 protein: CASSATGTGVGANVLTF
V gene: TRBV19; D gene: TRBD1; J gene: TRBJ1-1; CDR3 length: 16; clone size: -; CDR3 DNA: TGTGCCAGCAGAGAGCCTGAGGGGGCTGGGTACACTGAAGCTTTCTTT; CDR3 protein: CASREPEGAGYTEAFF
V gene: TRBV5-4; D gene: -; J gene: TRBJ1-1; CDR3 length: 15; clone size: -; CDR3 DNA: TGTGCCAGCAGCTTGGGCGGAGCGGGGAACACTGAAGCTTTCTTT; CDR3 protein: CASSLGGAGNTEAFF
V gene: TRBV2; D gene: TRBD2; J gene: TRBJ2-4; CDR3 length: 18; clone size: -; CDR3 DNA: TGTGCCAGCAGCCCAAACCGACTAGCGGGAGGGGAATGGAACATTCAGTACTTC; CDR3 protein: CASSPNRLAGGEWNIQYF
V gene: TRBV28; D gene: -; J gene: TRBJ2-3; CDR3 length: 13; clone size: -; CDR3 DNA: TGTGCCAGCAGCCACCAATTAGTGGATACGCAGTATTTT; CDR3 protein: CASSHQLVDTQYF
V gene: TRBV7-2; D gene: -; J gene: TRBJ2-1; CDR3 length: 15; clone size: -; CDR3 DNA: TGTGCCAGCAGTTTAGGACCAGCAGCGGGCAATGAGCAGTTCTTC; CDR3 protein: CASSLGPAAGNEQFF
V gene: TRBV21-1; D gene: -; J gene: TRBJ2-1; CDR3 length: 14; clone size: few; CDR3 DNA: TGTGCCAGCAGCAAAGCGCCACAGGGATTTGAGCAGTTCTTC; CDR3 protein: CASSKAPQGFEQFF
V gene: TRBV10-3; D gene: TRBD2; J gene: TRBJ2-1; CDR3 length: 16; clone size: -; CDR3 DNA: TGTGCCATCAGTGAGTCAGGCGGGAGATCCTACAATGAGCAGTTCTTC; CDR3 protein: CAISESGGRSYNEQFF
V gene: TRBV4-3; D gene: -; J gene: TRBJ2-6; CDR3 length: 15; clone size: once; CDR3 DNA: TGCGCCAGCAGCCAGGGAGTAGGTGGGGCCAACGTCCTGACTTTC; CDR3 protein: CASSQGVGGANVLTF
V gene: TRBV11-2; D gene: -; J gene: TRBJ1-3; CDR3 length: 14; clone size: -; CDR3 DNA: TGTGCCAGCAGCGCAGGGGTCTCTGGAAACACCATATATTTT; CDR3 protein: CASSAGVSGNTIYF
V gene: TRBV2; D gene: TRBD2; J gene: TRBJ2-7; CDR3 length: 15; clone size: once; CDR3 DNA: TGTGCCAGCGAGACTAGCGGGAGGAAAGGGACCGAGCAGTACTTC; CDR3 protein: CASETSGRKGTEQYF
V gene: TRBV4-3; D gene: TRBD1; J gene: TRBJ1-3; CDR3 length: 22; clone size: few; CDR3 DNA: TGCGCCAGCAGCCAGGATCCACCAACGGGGACAGGGGCCCTACGCTCTGGAAACACCATATATTTT; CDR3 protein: CASSQDPPTGTGALRSGNTIYF
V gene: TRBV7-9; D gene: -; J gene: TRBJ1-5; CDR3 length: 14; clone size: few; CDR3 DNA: TGTGCCAGCAGCTTAGGGCAGGAGGATCAGCCCCAGCATTTT; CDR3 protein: CASSLGQEDQPQHF
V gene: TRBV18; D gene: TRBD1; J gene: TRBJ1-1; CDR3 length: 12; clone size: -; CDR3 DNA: TGTGCCAGCCGGACAGGGGCCACTGAAGCTTTCTTT; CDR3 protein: CASRTGATEAFF
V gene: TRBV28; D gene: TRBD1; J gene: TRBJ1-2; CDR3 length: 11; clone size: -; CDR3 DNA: TGTGCCAGCAGTTACAGGGGTGGCTACACCTTC; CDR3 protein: CASSYRGGYTF
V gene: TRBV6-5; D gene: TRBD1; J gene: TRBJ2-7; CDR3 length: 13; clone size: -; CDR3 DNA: TGTGCCAGCAGTTGGACAGGGGGCTACGAGCAGTACTTC; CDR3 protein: CASSWTGGYEQYF
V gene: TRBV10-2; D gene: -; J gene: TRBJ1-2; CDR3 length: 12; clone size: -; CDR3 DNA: TGCGCCACCAAGCCGGGATCATATGGCTACACCTTC; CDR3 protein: CATKPGSYGYTF
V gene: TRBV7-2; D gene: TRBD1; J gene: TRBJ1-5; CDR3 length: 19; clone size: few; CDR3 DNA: TGTGCCAGCAGCTTAAGGGGGAAAGGGGGCAGGGGAACCAATCAGCCCCAGCATTTT; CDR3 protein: CASSLRGKGGRGTNQPQHF
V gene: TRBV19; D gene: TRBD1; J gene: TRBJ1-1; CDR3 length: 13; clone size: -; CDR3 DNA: TGTGCCACTAGGGACAGGGGGAGGACTGAAGCTTTCTTT; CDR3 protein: CATRDRGRTEAFF
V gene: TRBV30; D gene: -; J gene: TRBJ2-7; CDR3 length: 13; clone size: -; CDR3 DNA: TGTGCCTGGGCGTACAGTGGTTCTTACGAGCAGTACTTC; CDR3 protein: CAWAYSGSYEQYF
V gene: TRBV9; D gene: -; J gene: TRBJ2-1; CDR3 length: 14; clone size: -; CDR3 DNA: TGTGCCAGCAGCCCAGAGGGCATTGCCAATGAGCAGTTCTTC; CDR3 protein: CASSPEGIANEQFF
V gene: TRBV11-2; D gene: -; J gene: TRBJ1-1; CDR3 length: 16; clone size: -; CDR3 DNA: TGTGCCAGCAGCTCCCGGGGGAGGGTAGGGAACACTGAAGCTTTCTTT; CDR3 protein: CASSSRGRVGNTEAFF
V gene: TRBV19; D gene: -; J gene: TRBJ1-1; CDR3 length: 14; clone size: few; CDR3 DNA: TGTGCCAGTAGTGAGGACGGGGGGCGCACTGAAGCTTTCTTT; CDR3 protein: CASSEDGGRTEAFF
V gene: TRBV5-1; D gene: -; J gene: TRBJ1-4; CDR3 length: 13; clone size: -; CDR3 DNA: TGCGCCAGCAGTAAGGGGAGGGATGAAAAACTGTTTTTT; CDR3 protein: CASSKGRDEKLFF
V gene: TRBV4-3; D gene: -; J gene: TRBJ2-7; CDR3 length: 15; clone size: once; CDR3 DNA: TGCGCCAGCAGCCAAGTCGGGGACAATGCCTACGAGCAGTACTTC; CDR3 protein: CASSQVGDNAYEQYF
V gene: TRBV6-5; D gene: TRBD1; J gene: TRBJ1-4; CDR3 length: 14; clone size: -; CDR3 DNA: TGTGCCAGCAGCAGACAGGGGGATTACGAAAAACTGTTTTTT; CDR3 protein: CASSRQGDYEKLFF
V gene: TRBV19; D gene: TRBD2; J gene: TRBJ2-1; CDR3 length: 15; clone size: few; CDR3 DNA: TGTGCCAGTAGTTATACTAGCGGGAGGGACAATGAGCAGTTCTTC; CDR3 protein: CASSYTSGRDNEQFF
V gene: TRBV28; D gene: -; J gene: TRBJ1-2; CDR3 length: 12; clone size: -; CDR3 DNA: TGTGCCAGCAGTGCGATATCTTATGGCTACACCTTC; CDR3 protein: CASSAISYGYTF
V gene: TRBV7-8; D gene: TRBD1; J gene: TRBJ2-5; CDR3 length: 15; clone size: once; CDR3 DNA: TGTGCCAGCAGCCCCCGGGACAGGGGGCAAGAGACCCAGTACTTC; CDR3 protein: CASSPRDRGQETQYF
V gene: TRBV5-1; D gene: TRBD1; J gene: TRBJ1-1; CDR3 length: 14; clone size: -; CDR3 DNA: TGCGTACTTCAGGGGGCTCTTGGGGAAACTGAAGCTTTCTTT; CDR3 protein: CVLQGALGETEAFF
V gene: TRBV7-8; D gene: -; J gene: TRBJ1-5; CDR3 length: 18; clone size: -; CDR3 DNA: TGTGCCAGCAGCGATGCTATGGGACAACTGTTTAGCAATCAGCCCCAGCATTTT; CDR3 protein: CASSDAMGQLFSNQPQHF
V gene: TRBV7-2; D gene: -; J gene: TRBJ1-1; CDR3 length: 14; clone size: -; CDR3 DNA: TGTGCCAGCAGCTTAGTGCAGGGTAACACTGAAGCTTTCTTT; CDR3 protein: CASSLVQGNTEAFF
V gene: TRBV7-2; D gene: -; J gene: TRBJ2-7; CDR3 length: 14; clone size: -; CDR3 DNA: TGTGCCAGCAGCTCTCAAGACAGGACCTACGAGCAGTACTTC; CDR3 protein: CASSSQDRTYEQYF
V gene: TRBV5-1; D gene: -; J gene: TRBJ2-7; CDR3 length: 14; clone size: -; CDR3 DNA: TGCGCCAGCAGAAATGTAGGACTGACCTACGAGCAGTACTTC; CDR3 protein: CASRNVGLTYEQYF
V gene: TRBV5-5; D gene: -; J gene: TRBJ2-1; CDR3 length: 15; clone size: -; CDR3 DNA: TGTGCCAGCAGCTTGGATGGGCCCCCCTACAATGAGCAGTTCTTC; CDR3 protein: CASSLDGPPYNEQFF
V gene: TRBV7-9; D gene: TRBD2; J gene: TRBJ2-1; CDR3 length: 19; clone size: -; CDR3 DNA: TGTGCCAGCAAAAGTACCGGGACTAGCGGGAGAGGAGGCTACAATGAGCAGTTCTTC; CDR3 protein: CASKSTGTSGRGGYNEQFF
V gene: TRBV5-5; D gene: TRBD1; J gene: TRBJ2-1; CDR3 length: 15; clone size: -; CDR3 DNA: TGTGCCAGCAGCTTTAGTTCTGGACAGGGGAATGAGCAGTTCTTC; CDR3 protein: CASSFSSGQGNEQFF
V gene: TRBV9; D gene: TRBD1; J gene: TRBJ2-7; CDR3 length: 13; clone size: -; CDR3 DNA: TGTGCCAGCAGCGGCGGACAGGGCTACGAGCAGTACTTC; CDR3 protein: CASSGGQGYEQYF